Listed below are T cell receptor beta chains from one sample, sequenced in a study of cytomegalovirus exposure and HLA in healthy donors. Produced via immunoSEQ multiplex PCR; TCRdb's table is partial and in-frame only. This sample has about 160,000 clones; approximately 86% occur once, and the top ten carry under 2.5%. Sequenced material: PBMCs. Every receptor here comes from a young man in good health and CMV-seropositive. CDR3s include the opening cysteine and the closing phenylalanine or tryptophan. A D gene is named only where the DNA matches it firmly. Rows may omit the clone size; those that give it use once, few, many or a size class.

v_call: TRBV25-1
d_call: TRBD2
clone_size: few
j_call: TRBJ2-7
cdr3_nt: TGTGCCAGCAGTGATCGACTAGCGGGATACGAGCAGTACTTC
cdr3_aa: CASSDRLAGYEQYF

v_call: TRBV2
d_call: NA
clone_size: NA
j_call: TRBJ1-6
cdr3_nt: TGTGCCAGCAGCCTAGGACAGATTCAAAATTCACCCCTCCACTTT
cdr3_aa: CASSLGQIQNSPLHF

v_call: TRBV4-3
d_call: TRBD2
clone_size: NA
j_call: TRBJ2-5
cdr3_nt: TGCGCCAGCAGCCAGGAACTAGCGGGGCTTTTGGAGACCCAGTACTTC
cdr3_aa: CASSQELAGLLETQYF

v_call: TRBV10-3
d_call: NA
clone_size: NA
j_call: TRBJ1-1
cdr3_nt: TGTGCCACTCGAGGGGGTCTGGACACTGAAGCTTTCTTT
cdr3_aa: CATRGGLDTEAFF

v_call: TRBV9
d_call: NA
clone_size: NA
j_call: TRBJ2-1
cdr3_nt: TGTGCCAGCAGCGTAGGTTGGGAGAGCTCCTACAATGAGCAGTTCTTC
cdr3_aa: CASSVGWESSYNEQFF

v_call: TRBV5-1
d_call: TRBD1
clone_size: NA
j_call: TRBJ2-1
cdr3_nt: TGCGCCAGCAGCATAAGGACAGGGGACCCCTACAATGAGCAGTTCTTC
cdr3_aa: CASSIRTGDPYNEQFF

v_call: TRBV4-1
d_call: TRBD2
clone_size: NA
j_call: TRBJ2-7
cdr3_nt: TGCGCCAGCAGCCAAGTGAGCGGGGCGGACGAGCAGTACTTC
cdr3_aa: CASSQVSGADEQYF

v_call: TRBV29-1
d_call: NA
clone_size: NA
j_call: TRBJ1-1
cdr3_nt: TGCAGCGTTAAACAGGGAATGAACACTGAAGCTTTCTTT
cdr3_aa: CSVKQGMNTEAFF

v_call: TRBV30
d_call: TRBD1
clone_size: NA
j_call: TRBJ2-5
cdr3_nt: TGTGCCTGGAGTCAGGGACAGTACCAAGAGACCCAGTACTTC
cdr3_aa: CAWSQGQYQETQYF

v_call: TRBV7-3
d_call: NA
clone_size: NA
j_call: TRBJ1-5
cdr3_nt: TGTGCCAGCAGCTTAAGGAAACAGGGTCCCAATCAGCCCCAGCATTTT
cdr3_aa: CASSLRKQGPNQPQHF

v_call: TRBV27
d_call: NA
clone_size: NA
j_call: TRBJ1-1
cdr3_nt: TGTGCCAGCAGTTTATACCGGGGTACTGAAGCTTTCTTT
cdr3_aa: CASSLYRGTEAFF

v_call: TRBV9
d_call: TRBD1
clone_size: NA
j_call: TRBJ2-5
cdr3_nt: TGTGCCAGCAGCGCCCCAGCCGGGACAGGGGGCGATGAGACCCAGTACTTC
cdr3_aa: CASSAPAGTGGDETQYF

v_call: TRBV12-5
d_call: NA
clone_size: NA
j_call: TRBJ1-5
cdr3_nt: TGTGCTAGTGGTTTGTCCCTTCAGCCCCAGCATTTT
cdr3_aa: CASGLSLQPQHF

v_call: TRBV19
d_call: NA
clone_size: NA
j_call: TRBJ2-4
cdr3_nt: TGTGCCAGTAGTGATCCGGGCGGAGGGGAAAACATTCAGTACTTC
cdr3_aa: CASSDPGGGENIQYF

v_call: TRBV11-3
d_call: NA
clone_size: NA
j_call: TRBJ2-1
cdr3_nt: TGTGCCAGCAGCCCCGGGGACATAATCAATGAGCAGTTCTTC
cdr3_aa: CASSPGDIINEQFF

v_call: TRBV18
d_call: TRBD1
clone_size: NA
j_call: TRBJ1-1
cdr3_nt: TGTGCCAGCTCACCACCTGGCGGGACAGGGGTTTTTGGAGCTTTCTTT
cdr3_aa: CASSPPGGTGVFGAFF

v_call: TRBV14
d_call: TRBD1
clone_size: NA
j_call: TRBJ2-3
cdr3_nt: TGTGCCAGCAGCCAAGCCACAGGGGTTAGAGATACGCAGTATTTT
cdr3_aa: CASSQATGVRDTQYF

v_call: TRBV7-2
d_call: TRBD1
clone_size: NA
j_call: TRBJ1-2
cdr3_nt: TGTGCCAGCAGCCCAACACCCGACAGGGTCTATGGCTACACCTTC
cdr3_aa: CASSPTPDRVYGYTF

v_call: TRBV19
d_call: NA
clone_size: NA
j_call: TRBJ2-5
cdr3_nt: TGTGCCAGCCGCCAGACCCAGACACAAGAGACCCAGTACTTC
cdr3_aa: CASRQTQTQETQYF

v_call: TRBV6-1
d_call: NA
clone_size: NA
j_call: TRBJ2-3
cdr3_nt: TGTGCCAGCAGTGAAAGGGGGTGGGGACCCACAGATACGCAGTATTTT
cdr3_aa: CASSERGWGPTDTQYF

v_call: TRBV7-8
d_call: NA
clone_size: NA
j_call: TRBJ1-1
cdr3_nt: TGTGCCAGCAGCCGTAGTTGGACTGAAGCTTTCTTT
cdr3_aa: CASSRSWTEAFF

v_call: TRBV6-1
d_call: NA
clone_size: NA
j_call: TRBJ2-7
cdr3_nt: TGTGCCAGCAACCGGGGGTTCAACGAGCAGTACTTC
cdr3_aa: CASNRGFNEQYF

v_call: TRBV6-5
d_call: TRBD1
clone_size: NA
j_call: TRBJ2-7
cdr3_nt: TGTGCCAGCAGTTACTCGTTTCAGGGGGCGCGGTCCGAGCAGTACTTC
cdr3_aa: CASSYSFQGARSEQYF

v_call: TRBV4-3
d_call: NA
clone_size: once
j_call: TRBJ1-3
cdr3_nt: TGCGCCAGCAGCCAAGGGGACTGGCCAACCAACTCTGGAAACACCATATATTTT
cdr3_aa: CASSQGDWPTNSGNTIYF

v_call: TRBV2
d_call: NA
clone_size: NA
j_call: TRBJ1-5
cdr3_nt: TGTGCCAGCAGACAGGGAGTTGGGAGCAATCAGCCCCAGCATTTT
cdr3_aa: CASRQGVGSNQPQHF

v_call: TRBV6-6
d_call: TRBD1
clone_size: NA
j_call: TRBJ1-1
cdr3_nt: TGTGCCAGCACTCTAAGACAGGGTCGCACTGAAGCTTTCTTT
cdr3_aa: CASTLRQGRTEAFF

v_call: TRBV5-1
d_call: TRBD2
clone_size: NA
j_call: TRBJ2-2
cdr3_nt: TGCGCCAGCAGCTTACCACTAGCGGGGGGAAACACCGGGGAGCTGTTTTTT
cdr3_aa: CASSLPLAGGNTGELFF

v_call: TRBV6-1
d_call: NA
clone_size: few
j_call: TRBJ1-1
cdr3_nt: TGTGCCAGCAGTCTGAAACAGGATGGAAACACTGAAGCTTTCTTT
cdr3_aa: CASSLKQDGNTEAFF

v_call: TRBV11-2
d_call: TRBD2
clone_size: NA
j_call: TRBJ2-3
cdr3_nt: TGTGCCAGCAGCTTTTGGGAGGGAGATACGCAGTATTTT
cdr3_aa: CASSFWEGDTQYF

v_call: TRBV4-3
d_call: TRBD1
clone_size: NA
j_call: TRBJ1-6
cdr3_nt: TGCGCCAGCAGCCAGGACCGGGACAGGGAGGGAAACTATAATTCACCCCTCCACTTT
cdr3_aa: CASSQDRDREGNYNSPLHF

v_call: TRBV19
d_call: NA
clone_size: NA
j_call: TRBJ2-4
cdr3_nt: TGTGCCAGTAGTATAACGAACTTAGCCAAAAACATTCAGTACTTC
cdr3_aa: CASSITNLAKNIQYF

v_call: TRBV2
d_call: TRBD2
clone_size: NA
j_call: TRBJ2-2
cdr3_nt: TGTGCCAGCAGTGTAGCAGCGGGGGGAGACGGGGAGCTGTTTTTT
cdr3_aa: CASSVAAGGDGELFF

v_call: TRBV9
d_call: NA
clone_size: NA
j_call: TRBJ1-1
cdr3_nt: TGTGCCAGCAGCGCGACCCCGCAGGGGTTCACTGAAGCTTTCTTT
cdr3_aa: CASSATPQGFTEAFF

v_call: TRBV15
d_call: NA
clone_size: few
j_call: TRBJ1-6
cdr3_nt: TGTGCCACCAGCACCTATCAGGGGAGGGGTAGTTCACCCCTCCACTTT
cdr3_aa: CATSTYQGRGSSPLHF

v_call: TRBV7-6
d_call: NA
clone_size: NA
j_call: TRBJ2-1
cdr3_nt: TGTGCCAGCAGCTTAGCGGGGGGTGAGCAGTTCTTC
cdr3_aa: CASSLAGGEQFF

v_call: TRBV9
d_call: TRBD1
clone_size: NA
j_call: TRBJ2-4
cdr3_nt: TGTGCCAGCAGCGTAGGAGGGGGCGAAAACATTCAGTACTTC
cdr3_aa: CASSVGGGENIQYF

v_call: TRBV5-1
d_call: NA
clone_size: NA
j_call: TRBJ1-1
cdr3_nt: TGCGCCAGCAGCTTGGCTGACAGGAACACTGAAGCTTTCTTT
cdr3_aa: CASSLADRNTEAFF

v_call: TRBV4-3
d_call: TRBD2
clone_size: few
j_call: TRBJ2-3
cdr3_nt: TGCGCCAGCAGCCAAGAGCGGGGGGGCGCAGATACGCAGTATTTT
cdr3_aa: CASSQERGGADTQYF

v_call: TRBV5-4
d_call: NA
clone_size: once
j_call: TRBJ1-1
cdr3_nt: TGTGCCAGCAGCTTGTATGGGGCCCCAAGGGTGAACACTGAAGCTTTCTTT
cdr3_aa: CASSLYGAPRVNTEAFF

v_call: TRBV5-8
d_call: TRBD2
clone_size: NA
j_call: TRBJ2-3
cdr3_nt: TGTGCCAGCAGCTTACGGACTAGCGGGGATCCAGATACGCAGTATTTT
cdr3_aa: CASSLRTSGDPDTQYF

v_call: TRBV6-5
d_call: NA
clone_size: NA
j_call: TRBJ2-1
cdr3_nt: TGTGCCAGCAGTTACGTCCGGGTTGAGGACAATGAGCAGTTCTTC
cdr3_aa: CASSYVRVEDNEQFF

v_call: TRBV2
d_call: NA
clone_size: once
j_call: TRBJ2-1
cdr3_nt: TGTGCCAGCAAGACTGATCTTAGGGAGCAGTTCTTC
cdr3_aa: CASKTDLREQFF

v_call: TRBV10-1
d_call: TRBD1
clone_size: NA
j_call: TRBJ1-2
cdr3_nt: TGCGCCAGCAGTGAGGACAGGGACTATGGCTACACCTTC
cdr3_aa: CASSEDRDYGYTF

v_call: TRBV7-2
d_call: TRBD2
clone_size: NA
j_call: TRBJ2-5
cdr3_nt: TGTGCCAGCAGCTTCGGGACTAGCGGGGGAGAGACCCAGTACTTC
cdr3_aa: CASSFGTSGGETQYF